This is a list of T cell receptor beta chains from one sample in a study of shared clonotypes between healthy human individuals. TCRdb's copy holds only in-frame clones and misses some; the assay was immunoSEQ multiplex PCR. The sample carries a few million clones, more than 80% recorded once. Sequencing input: naive CD4+ T cells sorted from blood. The receptors were sampled from a man younger than 35 in good health. Both conserved end residues are part of each CDR3.

J: TRBJ2-3; V: TRBV18; CDR3: CASSPVTGATDTQYF
J: TRBJ1-4; V: TRBV29-1; CDR3: CSSYYPGQGAYNEKLFF
J: TRBJ1-5; V: TRBV7-9; CDR3: CASSVDGDQPQHF
J: TRBJ2-2; V: TRBV5-8; CDR3: CASSLSGANTGELFF
J: TRBJ2-7; V: TRBV19; CDR3: CASGEQGAYEQYF
J: TRBJ1-6; V: TRBV30; CDR3: CACHGAGGFYNSPLHF
J: TRBJ1-5; V: TRBV2; CDR3: CASSMTGIFYQPQHF
J: TRBJ1-3; V: TRBV28; CDR3: CASTGALDSGNTIYF
J: TRBJ2-1; V: TRBV5-1; CDR3: CASSLFARDSNNEQFF
J: TRBJ2-5; V: TRBV28; CDR3: CASSLANRGTETQYF
J: TRBJ2-1; V: TRBV15; CDR3: CATGRGGYNEQFF
J: TRBJ2-5; V: TRBV9; CDR3: CASSVTSGQETQYF
J: TRBJ2-7; V: TRBV7-2; CDR3: CASSLVARGYEQYF
J: TRBJ1-4; V: TRBV11-2; CDR3: CASSKTSGEKLFF
J: TRBJ1-5; V: TRBV7-2; CDR3: CASSLEGAGNQPQHF
J: TRBJ1-4; V: TRBV9; CDR3: CASSLGATNEKLFF
J: TRBJ2-7; V: TRBV28; CDR3: CASSSGPRAYEQYF
J: TRBJ1-1; V: TRBV15; CDR3: CATSRVFGTVNTEAFF
J: TRBJ2-1; V: TRBV30; CDR3: CAWIGGTGSYNEQFF
J: TRBJ1-1; V: TRBV6-6; CDR3: CASTPGELNTEAFF
J: TRBJ2-2; V: TRBV11-3; CDR3: CASSLGGQGNREELFF
J: TRBJ1-2; V: TRBV18; CDR3: CASSPYRDGYTF
J: TRBJ2-1; V: TRBV2; CDR3: CASTPRLAGGYNEQFF
J: TRBJ1-5; V: TRBV7-2; CDR3: CASSSPGGYQPQHF
J: TRBJ2-7; V: TRBV18; CDR3: CASSPGGLEQYF
J: TRBJ1-5; V: TRBV5-1; CDR3: CASSLGARESNQPQHF
J: TRBJ1-3; V: TRBV19; CDR3: CASTPMGGSGNTIYF